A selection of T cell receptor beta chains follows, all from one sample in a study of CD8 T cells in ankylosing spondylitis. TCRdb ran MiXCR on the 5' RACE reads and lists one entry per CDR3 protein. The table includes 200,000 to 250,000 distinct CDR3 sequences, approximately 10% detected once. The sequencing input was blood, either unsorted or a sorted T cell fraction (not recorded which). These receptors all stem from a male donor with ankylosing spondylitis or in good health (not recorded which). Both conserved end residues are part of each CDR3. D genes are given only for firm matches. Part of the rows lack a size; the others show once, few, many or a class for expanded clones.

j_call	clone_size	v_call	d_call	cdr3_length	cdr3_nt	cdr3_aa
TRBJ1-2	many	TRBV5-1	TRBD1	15	TGCGCCAGCATCAAAGACCAGGGGGAGATCCATGGCTACACCTTC	CASIKDQGEIHGYTF
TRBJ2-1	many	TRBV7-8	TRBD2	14	TGTGCCAGCAGCCGGACTAGCGGGTTGAATGAGCAGTTCTTC	CASSRTSGLNEQFF
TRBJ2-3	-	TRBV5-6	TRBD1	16	TGTGCCAGCAGCTTGATCACAGGGGGCTTCACAGATACGCAGTATTTT	CASSLITGGFTDTQYF
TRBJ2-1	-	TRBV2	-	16	TGTGCCAGCAGTGTTAAGGGGGTACGGGATTACAATGAGCAGTTCTTC	CASSVKGVRDYNEQFF
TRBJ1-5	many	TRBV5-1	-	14	TGCGCCAGCAGCTTTGGGGGGGTAGGTCAGCCCCAGCATTTT	CASSFGGVGQPQHF
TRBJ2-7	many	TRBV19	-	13	TGTGCCAGTTCTGGGGCGAACGCGGGCGAGCAGTACTTC	CASSGANAGEQYF
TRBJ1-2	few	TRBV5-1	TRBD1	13	TGCGCCAGCAGCTCAACAGGGGACTATGACTACACCTTC	CASSSTGDYDYTF
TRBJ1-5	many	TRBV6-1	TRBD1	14	TGTGCCAGCACCACGACAGGGGGCGGTCAGCCCCAGCATTTT	CASTTTGGGQPQHF
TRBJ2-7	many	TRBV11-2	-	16	TGTGCCAGCAGCACCCCGGATCACGGGTTCCCCTACGAGCAGTACTTC	CASSTPDHGFPYEQYF
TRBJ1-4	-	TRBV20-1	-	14	TGCAGTGCTACCCCGGGGGCAGGGCGGGAAAAACTGTTTTTT	CSATPGAGREKLFF
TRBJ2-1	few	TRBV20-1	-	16	TGCAGTGCCCCAAGCGAGGACGCCCGTTCCTACAATGAGCAGTTCTTC	CSAPSEDARSYNEQFF
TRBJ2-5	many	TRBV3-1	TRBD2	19	TGTGCCAGCAGCCAAGATCTTCGGCTAGCGGGCATATCCAAAGAGACCCAGTACTTC	CASSQDLRLAGISKETQYF
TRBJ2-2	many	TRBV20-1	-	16	TGCAGTGCTAGAGATTGGAAGGGGAAGGAAACCGGGGAGCTGTTTTTT	CSARDWKGKETGELFF
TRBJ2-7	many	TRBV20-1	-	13	TGCAGTGCTAGGTCGAGACAGACCTACGAGCAGTACTTC	CSARSRQTYEQYF
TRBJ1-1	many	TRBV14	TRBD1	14	TGTGCCAGCAGCTCACCCAGGGGGACCACTGAAGCTTTCTTT	CASSSPRGTTEAFF
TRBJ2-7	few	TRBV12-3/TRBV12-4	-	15	TGTGCCAGCAGTCCCCGGGCAGGGGCGGCACGGGAGCAGTACTTC	CASSPRAGAAREQYF
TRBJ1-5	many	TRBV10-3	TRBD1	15	TGTGCCATCAGTGAGTCGGGACAGGGTATTCAGCCCCAGCATTTT	CAISESGQGIQPQHF
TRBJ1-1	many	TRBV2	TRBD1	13	TGTGCCAGCACGGGGGACAGGGGTACTGAAGCTTTCTTT	CASTGDRGTEAFF
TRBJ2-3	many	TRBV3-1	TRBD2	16	TGTGCCAGCAGCCAAGTTAGCGGGAGTGGCACAGATACGCAGTATTTT	CASSQVSGSGTDTQYF
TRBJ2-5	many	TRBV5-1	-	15	TGCGCCAGCAGCTTTGGCAAGGGGTACCAAGAGACCCAGTACTTC	CASSFGKGYQETQYF
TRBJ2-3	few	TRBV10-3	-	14	TGTGCCACGCGCAACAGGCTGGGCACAGATACGCAGTATTTT	CATRNRLGTDTQYF
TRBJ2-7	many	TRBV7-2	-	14	TGTGCCAGCAGCTTAGGTCATCTCTCCTACGAGCAGTACTTC	CASSLGHLSYEQYF
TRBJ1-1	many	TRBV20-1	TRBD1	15	TGCAGTGCTAAAGAGAACAGGGGGCTGAACACTGAAGCTTTCTTT	CSAKENRGLNTEAFF
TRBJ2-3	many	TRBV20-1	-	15	TGCAGTGCAGCGAGGGCCCCCTTGAGCACAGATACGCAGTATTTT	CSAARAPLSTDTQYF
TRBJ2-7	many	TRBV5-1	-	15	TGCGCCAGCAGCCCCTCTTCTGGGGCCTTCTACGAGCAGTACTTC	CASSPSSGAFYEQYF
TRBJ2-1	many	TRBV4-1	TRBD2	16	TGCGCCAGCAGCCTAAAGCAGGCTAGCGGGTGGGATGAGCAGTTCTTC	CASSLKQASGWDEQFF
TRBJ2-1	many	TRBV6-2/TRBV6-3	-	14	TGTGCCAGCAGTCCCTCCAGGGACCCCAATGAGCAGTTCTTC	CASSPSRDPNEQFF
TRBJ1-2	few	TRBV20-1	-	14	TGCAGTGCTAGACCCAGGAATACTCTCTATGGCTACACCTTC	CSARPRNTLYGYTF
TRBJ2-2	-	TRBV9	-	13	TGTGCCAGCAGCGTAATTAGTGTCGGGGAGCTGTTTTTT	CASSVISVGELFF
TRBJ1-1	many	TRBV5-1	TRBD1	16	TGCGCCAGCAGCTCCGGACAGGGAAAGGTGTACACTGAAGCTTTCTTT	CASSSGQGKVYTEAFF
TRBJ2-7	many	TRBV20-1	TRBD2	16	TGCAGTGCTAGAGAGACTAGCGGGAGGCCGTCCTACGAGCAGTACTTC	CSARETSGRPSYEQYF
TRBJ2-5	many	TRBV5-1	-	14	TGCGCCAGCAGCTTGCGACCCGGGGCGGAGACCCAGTACTTC	CASSLRPGAETQYF
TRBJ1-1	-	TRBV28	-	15	TGTGCCAGCAGTTTAAGGGGACCTTCGAACACTGAAGCTTTCTTT	CASSLRGPSNTEAFF
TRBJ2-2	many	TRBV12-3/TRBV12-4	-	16	TGTGCCAGCAGTTTAGGTGGGGGATTTTACACCGGGGAGCTGTTTTTT	CASSLGGGFYTGELFF
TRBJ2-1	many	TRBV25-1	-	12	TGTGCCAGCAGTGAATATTCGGATGAGCAGTTCTTC	CASSEYSDEQFF
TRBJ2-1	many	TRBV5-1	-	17	TGCGCCAGCACGGGCAATGGGGCAGGGATTCCTTACAATGAGCAGTTCTTC	CASTGNGAGIPYNEQFF
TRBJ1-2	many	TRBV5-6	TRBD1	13	TGTGCCAGCAGCTTACAGGGGAACTATGGCTACACCTTC	CASSLQGNYGYTF
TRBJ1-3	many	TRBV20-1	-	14	TGCAGTGCTATTCAGGGGACTTCTGGAAACACCATATATTTT	CSAIQGTSGNTIYF
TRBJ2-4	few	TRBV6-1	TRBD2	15	TGTGCCACCAGACCGGCGGGAGGGGCCAAAAACATTCAGTACTTC	CATRPAGGAKNIQYF
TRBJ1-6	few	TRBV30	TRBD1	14	TGTGCCTGGAGAGAAGGACAGGGAATCCCACCCCTCCACTTT	CAWREGQGIPPLHF
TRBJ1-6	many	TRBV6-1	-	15	TGTGCCAGCAACCTACAGAGCTCCTATAATTCACCCCTCCACTTT	CASNLQSSYNSPLHF
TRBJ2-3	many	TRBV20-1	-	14	TGCAGTGCTAGATTACGTCTTAGCACAGATACGCAGTATTTT	CSARLRLSTDTQYF
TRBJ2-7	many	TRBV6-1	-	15	TGTGCCAGCAGTCGGAGACAGTTCGCAGGGTACGAGCAGTACTTC	CASSRRQFAGYEQYF
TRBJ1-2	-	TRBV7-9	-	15	TGTGCCAGCAGCTTATCGGGGGGGAAAGGATATGGCTACACCTTC	CASSLSGGKGYGYTF
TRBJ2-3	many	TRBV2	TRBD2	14	TGTGCCAGCAGTGGGACTAGCGGGAGGGATACGCAGTATTTT	CASSGTSGRDTQYF
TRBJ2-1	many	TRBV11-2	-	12	TGTGCCAGCAGCTTTTCCCACAATGAGCAGTTCTTC	CASSFSHNEQFF
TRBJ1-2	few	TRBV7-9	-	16	TGTGCCAGCAGCCCCCGGACCGGCCAGACTAACTATGGCTACACCTTC	CASSPRTGQTNYGYTF
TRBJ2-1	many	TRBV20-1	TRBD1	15	TGCAGTGCTAGAGATCCGGGACAGGGAACCCATGAGCAGTTCTTC	CSARDPGQGTHEQFF